Here is one T cell receptor beta chain with its context. Its antigen is unknown. Germline V lookup: CDR1 LNHDA, CDR2 SQIVND (reference sequence). The CDR3 contains 14 residues. V shed 7 bases and J 4 bases; nucleotides not matched to a gene: 4. These data come from a study of cytomegalovirus exposure and HLA in healthy donors. PCR used 60 Vbeta primers and 13 Jbeta primers. Assay used: immunoSEQ multiplex PCR; TCRdb lists only in-frame clones, some missing. In the table there are under 200,000 clones, roughly two thirds of which are singletons. Study findings and constraints: In a later analysis, donors in an Asian-associated ancestry cluster reportedly had fewer N-insertions in productive TCRs than the cohort mean. Many donors shared some public TCRs, even though most TCR sequences were rare.

This clonotype originated in a woman in her forties in good health and CMV-seropositive. The sample consisted of PBMCs. The chain uses TRBV19 and TRBJ2-6; 7 positions agree with TRBD2. CDR3 loop: CASIAGEGANVLTF. DNA of the CDR3: TGTGCCAGTATCGCGGGGGAAGGGGCCAACGTCCTGACTTTC.